There are a few counts of the clone carrying this TCR beta chain. Its specificity is unknown. As to time point: patch test 2, 6 weeks after DPC sensitization. As for treatment: therapeutic diphenylcyclopropenone sensitization with weekly scalp DPC. The data are from a study of human T cells and chemical hapten exposure. Study summary: The study sensitized with 2% DPC on a roughly 2 cm by roughly 2 cm patch of upper inner arm skin. Predominantly women, the patients had alopecia areata, totalis or universalis.

This CDR3 comprises 16 residues. V was pared by 4 bases and J by 3 bases, with 19 bases between. Germline CDR1 and CDR2: SGHRS and YFSETQ. How the authors handled the data: Ranging from about 20,000 to 700,000, TCR counts per sample had a median value of approximately 97,000. TCRdb fed the RACE reads into MiXCR, producing one record per CDR3 protein. The authors' filters were not applied to this entry. The sample records 350,000 to 400,000 distinct CDR3 sequences, about 6% being singletons. The study's findings and limits: Large CDR3 similarity clusters arose significantly more often from expanded TCRs than from controls.

The chain is built from TRBV5-1 and TRBJ1-2; D is ambiguous. The material sequenced was whole blood, taken in connection with sensitization to the hapten diphenylcyclopropenone (DPC). The receptor's source is a woman under 30 with alopecia areata. Some clones in this sample may be carry-over from other donors' samples. CDR3 coding DNA: TGCGCCAGCAGCCCCGTGGGGTTAGACGGCGACTATGGCTACACCTTC. Translation: CASSPVGLDGDYGYTF.